This T cell receptor beta chain emerged from a study of blood T cell repertoires in COVID-19. Looking at the study overall: T cells, B-cell-depleted T cells, or PBMCs supplied cDNA or gDNA.

Of note for this clone: Other DNA sequences of this sample code for an identical CDR3.

In the authors' methods: Amplification of reference gene primers was used by the study to estimate nucleated cell counts. This table comes from immunoSEQ multiplex PCR, and its TCRdb copy is limited to in-frame clones, with some not included. Clone size and the V and J calls come from that table; the DNA yielded D and trimming. Of more than 350,000 clones listed, about 90% are singletons. The CDR3 sequence is 12 residues long. The germline V gene encodes CDR1 MNHEY and CDR2 SVGAGI. V lost 6 bases and J lost 4, with 7 bases in between. J is TRBJ1-5 and V is TRBV6-5; D may be TRBD1 (5 bases). The sequence was obtained from a woman in her 30s with COVID-19, enrolled during active disease. The specimen sequenced was peripheral blood. CDR3: CASRGGNQPQHF. The CDR3 bases are TGTGCCAGCAGGGGGGGGAATCAGCCCCAGCATTTT.